The 24 T cell receptor beta chains given below trace back to one sample, sequenced in a study of T cells expressing NK-cell markers. Using the 5' RACE reads, TCRdb records one entry per CDR3 protein without DNA. The sample's table shows around 380,000 distinct CDR3 sequences. What was sequenced was blood T cells: a sorted CD56 or NKG2C T cell subset, CD4+ or CD8+ T cells, or bulk PBMC T cells (not recorded which). These receptor sequences come from a woman between 45 and 60 years old in good health.

This chain uses TRBV4-2 with TRBJ1-3; TCRdb's D call, TRBD1, is unchecked because there is no DNA. This CDR3 region has 16 residues. Germline CDR1 LGHNA, CDR2 YNFKEQ. CDR3 in amino acids: CASSQAGGQGENTIYF.

J is TRBJ2-3 and V is TRBV10-3. Germline V lookup: CDR1 ENHRY, CDR2 SYGVKD. The CDR3 contains 15 residues. CDR3 protein: CAISDLKGSADTQYF.

This chain connects TRBV21-1 to TRBJ2-7; there is no DNA to check the TCRdb D call of TRBD1. TRBV21-1 is a known pseudogene. The CDR3 is 16 amino acids. The CDR3 is CASSKGGPGTGNEQYF.

This chain connects TRBV27 to TRBJ2-2; the D call of TRBD2 rests on TCRdb alone, since no DNA is present to check it. Per germline, CDR1 MNHEY and CDR2 SMNVEV (reference sequence). The CDR3 consists of 16 residues. The CDR3: CASSFWALTDTGELFF.

This chain connects TRBV13 to TRBJ2-5; TCRdb picks TRBD1, but there is no DNA to check that call. Looked up from germline, CDR1 is PRHDT and CDR2 is FYEKMQ (reference sequence). This CDR3 has 15 residues. The CDR3 sequence is CASSVRPRGQETQYF.

The chain couples TRBV5-1 to TRBJ1-2; without DNA, the TCRdb call of TRBD1 cannot be checked. Germline loops: CDR1 SGHRS, CDR2 YFSETQ. This CDR3 spans 14 amino acids. CDR3: CASSVGRGNYGYTF. The variable domain in full, with the rest retrieved from reference TRBV5-1 and TRBJ1-2, is KAGVTQTPRYLIKTRGQQVTLSCSPISGHRSVSWYQQTPGQGLQFLFEYFSETQRNKGNFPGRFSGRQFSNSRSEMNVSTLELGDSALYLCASSVGRGNYGYTFGSGTRLTVV.

J is TRBJ1-4 and V is TRBV4-1. The CDR3 consists of 15 residues. CDR1 MGHRA and CDR2 YSYEKL come from the germline V gene. The CDR3 reads CASSQVPKAGEKLFF.

The gene calls are TRBV20-1 and TRBJ2-3; the TCRdb call, TRBD2, lacks DNA for checking. Germline loops: CDR1 DFQATT, CDR2 SNEGSKA (reference sequence). The CDR3 spans 16 residues. The CDR3 protein is CSASSGFRGREDTQYF.

V and J are TRBV14 and TRBJ2-5; TCRdb outputs TRBD2, but without DNA this stays unchecked. Germline V gene data show CDR1 as SGHDN and CDR2 as FVKESK. This CDR3 has 17 residues. The CDR3 reads CASSHRLGTSFQETQYF.

The chain uses TRBV6-6 and TRBJ2-1; TCRdb returns TRBD2, unconfirmable since there is no DNA. Germline assignment: CDR1 MNHNY and CDR2 SVGAGI (reference sequence). The length of the CDR3 is 18 residues. CDR3 sequence reads: CASSYRPTSESSYNEQFF.

The chain joins TRBV24-1 to TRBJ2-5; TCRdb gives TRBD1 as the D gene, but with no DNA this cannot be confirmed. Germline loops: CDR1 KGHDR, CDR2 SFDVKD. This CDR3 has 12 amino acids. This CDR3 is CATSGTTETQYF.

V gene TRBV5-1 combines with J gene TRBJ2-1; absent DNA, TCRdb's TRBD1 call cannot be checked. The CDR3 sequence is 14 residues long. CDR1 and CDR2 (germline): SGHRS, YFSETQ. CDR3 loop: CASSIRDGGNEQFF.

The J gene is TRBJ2-2, the V gene TRBV7-9; with no DNA, the TCRdb D assignment of TRBD2 cannot be verified. CDR1 and CDR2 (germline): SEHNR, FQNEAQ (reference sequence). This CDR3 contains 17 residues. Here the CDR3 reads CASSLIGREVNTGELFF.

The chain couples TRBV15 to TRBJ2-1; TCRdb lists TRBD2, though no DNA is available to test this call. Per the germline V gene, CDR1 is LNHNV and CDR2 is YYDKDF (reference sequence). The CDR3 spans 14 residues. The CDR3 sequence: CATSSASGVIEQFF.

V is TRBV20-1 and J is TRBJ1-5; TCRdb calls TRBD1, which cannot be checked without DNA. Germline assignment: CDR1 DFQATT and CDR2 SNEGSKA (reference sequence). The CDR3 is 12 amino acids. The CDR3 region is CSATQVAQPQHF.

V usage is TRBV20-1 and J usage is TRBJ2-1; the D call from TCRdb, TRBD1, cannot be confirmed without DNA. The CDR3 is made up of 16 amino acids. CDR1 is DFQATT and CDR2 is SNEGSKA in the germline V gene (reference sequence). The CDR3 sequence: CSASSAPGSSYNEQFF.

The chain uses TRBV30 and TRBJ2-1; TCRdb designates TRBD2, a call that cannot be tested without DNA. Germline V gives CDR1 GTSNPN, CDR2 SVGIG (reference sequence). The CDR3 consists of 20 residues. The CDR3 loop is CAWSVFVLAGGESSYNEQFF.

The chain combines TRBV7-2 with TRBJ1-2. There are 12 residues in the CDR3. Germline V gene lookup returns CDR1 SGHTA and CDR2 FQGNSA. The CDR3 loop is CASSPMADGYTF.

J is TRBJ2-3 and V is TRBV3-1. CDR3 length: 14 amino acids. Germline loops: CDR1 LGHDT, CDR2 YNNKEL (reference sequence). The CDR3 sequence is CASSHSQATDTQYF.

The V call is TRBV10-3, the J call TRBJ2-5; TCRdb's assignment of TRBD2 cannot be checked, as there is no DNA. Per the germline V gene, CDR1 is ENHRY and CDR2 is SYGVKD. This CDR3 contains 14 residues. The CDR3 here is CAIRPTSDQETQYF.

The gene calls are TRBV28 and TRBJ2-2; TCRdb's D call, TRBD2, is unchecked because there is no DNA. The CDR3 loop spans 15 amino acids. Germline assignment: CDR1 MDHEN and CDR2 SYDVKM. CDR3 amino acids: CASSFGASGVRELFF.

This chain links TRBV5-1 with TRBJ2-3; TCRdb selects TRBD2, and the lack of DNA leaves this call unchecked. The CDR3 has 16 residues. In germline, CDR1 is SGHRS, CDR2 YFSETQ. Here the CDR3 reads CASSLPGRASGDTQYF.

V and J are TRBV20-1 and TRBJ2-1; the TRBD2 assignment by TCRdb is unverifiable without DNA. The CDR3 is 15 amino acids. In germline, CDR1 is DFQATT, CDR2 SNEGSKA (reference sequence). CDR3 loop: CSARQREGFTNEQFF.

The V and J genes are TRBV6-6 and TRBJ1-2; TCRdb names TRBD1, which stays unverified in the absence of DNA. Germline lookup yields CDR1 MNHNY and CDR2 SVGAGI (reference sequence). The CDR3 has 13 amino acids. The CDR3 region is CASIRDRGLSYTF.